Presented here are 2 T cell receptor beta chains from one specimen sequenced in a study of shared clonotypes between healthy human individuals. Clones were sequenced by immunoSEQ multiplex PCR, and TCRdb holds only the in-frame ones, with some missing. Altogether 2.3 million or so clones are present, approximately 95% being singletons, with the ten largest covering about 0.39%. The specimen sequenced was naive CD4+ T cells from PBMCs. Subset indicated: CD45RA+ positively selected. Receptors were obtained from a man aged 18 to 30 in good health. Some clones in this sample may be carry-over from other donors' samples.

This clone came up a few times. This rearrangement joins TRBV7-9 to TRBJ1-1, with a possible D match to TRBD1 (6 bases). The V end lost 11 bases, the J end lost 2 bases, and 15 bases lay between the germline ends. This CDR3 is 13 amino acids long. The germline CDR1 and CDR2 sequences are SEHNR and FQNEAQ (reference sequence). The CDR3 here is CAGERQDNTEAFF. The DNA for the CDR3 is TGTGCCGGGGAAAGACAGGACAACACTGAAGCTTTCTTT.

The CDR3, as DNA: TGTGCCAGCAGTCGAGTCCCGGGACGGGAAGAAAAACTGTTTTTT. Translated, it gives CASSRVPGREEKLFF. The rearrangement joins TRBV6-1 to TRBJ1-4, with D perhaps TRBD1 (5 bases). This CDR3 region has 15 residues. The germline gives CDR1 MNHNS, CDR2 SASEGT. Between the trimmed V and J ends, which lost 5 bases and 8 bases, there was a span of 18 bases.